Each of the 25 T cell receptor beta chains below was sequenced from the same sample in a study of cytomegalovirus exposure and HLA in healthy donors. Primers for the PCR totalled 60 Vbeta and 13 Jbeta. Data came from immunoSEQ multiplex PCR; TCRdb stores just in-frame clones and leaves some out. The profile shows 150,000 to 200,000 clones, 72% of them singletons. The material sequenced was PBMCs. These receptors all come from a human donor in good health.

This clone was observed once. The rearrangement links TRBV27 to TRBJ2-3, with 10 bases fitting TRBD1. V shed 3 bases, J shed 3 bases, and the junction held 3 bases outside the gene matches. This CDR3 is built from 15 residues. The germline V gene has CDR1 MNHEY and CDR2 SMNVEV (reference sequence). The CDR3 DNA reads as TGTGCCAGCAGTTTGGGGACAGGGGAAACAGATACGCAGTATTTT. This sequence encodes CASSLGTGETDTQYF.

Only one count was recorded for this clone. V and J are TRBV7-9 and TRBJ1-5; possibly TRBD1 for D (6 bases). V lost 3 bases to trimming and J lost 5 bases, with 8 bases between them. The CDR3 runs 13 residues. Germline V gene lookup returns CDR1 SEHNR and CDR2 FQNEAQ (reference sequence). In DNA, the CDR3 is TGTGCCAGCAGCTTTCGGACAGATCAGCCCCAGCATTTT. This gives the protein CASSFRTDQPQHF.

The V gene is TRBV6-5, the J gene TRBJ1-2, with 7 nucleotides matching TRBD1. CDR1 and CDR2 from the germline V gene are MNHEY and SVGAGI. V lost 2 bases and J lost 6; bases outside the gene matches: 9. The CDR3 has 15 residues. CDR3 DNA: TGTGCCAGCAGTTACGAACCGACAGGGTTCGATGGCTACACCTTC. This sequence encodes CASSYEPTGFDGYTF.

V is TRBV2 and J is TRBJ1-6, with D possibly matching TRBD1 (5 bases). V was clipped by 1 base and J by 7 bases, with 11 bases between them. CDR1 is SNHLY and CDR2 is FYNNEI in the germline V gene. This CDR3 contains 15 residues. Here the CDR3 reads CASSEEAGRNSPLHF. For the CDR3, the DNA is TGTGCCAGCAGTGAAGAGGCAGGGCGGAATTCACCCCTCCACTTT.

In its sample, this clone was seen a few times. The chain links TRBV25-1 to TRBJ1-3, with 10 nucleotides matching TRBD1. From germline, CDR1 is MGHDK and CDR2 SYGVNS. This CDR3 is 13 amino acids long. Losses at the gene ends were 7 bases for V and 8 bases for J; bases not matched to a gene: 5. The CDR3 bases are TGTGCCAGCAAAGGACAGGGGGTAGACACCATATATTTT. It translates to CASKGQGVDTIYF.

The chain has TRBV14 and TRBJ1-6; D may be TRBD1 (5 bases). The ends were cut back, 3 bases at V and 10 bases at J, with 16 bases in the middle. The germline CDR1 and CDR2 sequences are SGHDN and FVKESK. The CDR3 is made up of 15 amino acids. CDR3 nucleotide sequence: TGTGCCAGCAGCCAGCTCCCGCAGGGTGCCTCACCCCTCCACTTT. Protein product: CASSQLPQGASPLHF.

This chain links TRBV6-6 with TRBJ2-3; TRBD2 might be the D (6 bases). Germline CDR1 reads MNHNY; CDR2 reads SVGAGI (reference sequence). V shed 7 bases and J shed 3 bases, with 20 bases lying between them. CDR3 length equals 16 residues. CDR3 sequence (DNA): TGTGCCAGCACCGCCGGCCGGGGGATGATTACAGATACGCAGTATTTT. Its protein is CASTAGRGMITDTQYF.

V is TRBV4-1 and J is TRBJ2-5, with D possibly TRBD2 on 5 matching bases. The CDR3 loop spans 15 amino acids. The V end was cut by 0 bases, the J end by 5 bases, with 13 bases between. Germline lookup yields CDR1 MGHRA and CDR2 YSYEKL. In nucleotides, the CDR3 is TGCGCCAGCAGCCAAGACCAGCTCCGCGGGGAGACCCAGTACTTC. This translates into CASSQDQLRGETQYF.

This clone was seen just once. The sample carries other DNA sequences with the same CDR3. This rearrangement joins TRBV2 to TRBJ1-2, with TRBD1 matching 9 bases. CDR3 length: 14 amino acids. The germline gives CDR1 SNHLY, CDR2 FYNNEI. V lost 4 bases and J lost 4; bases outside the gene matches: 4. CDR3 residues: CASSGPGQGYGYTF. The DNA for the CDR3 is TGTGCCAGCAGTGGGCCGGGACAGGGCTATGGCTACACCTTC.

This chain links TRBV7-3 with TRBJ1-6; TRBD1 aligns across 9 bases. CDR1 and CDR2 (germline): SGHTA, FQGTGA. V trimming: 4 bases; J trimming: 7 bases; junction bases outside the gene matches: 2. The CDR3 sequence is 14 residues long. CDR3 residues: CASSSGQGNSPLHF. The CDR3 bases are TGTGCCAGCAGCTCGGGACAGGGAAATTCACCCCTCCACTTT.

This chain uses TRBV5-6 with TRBJ1-1; 7 positions agree with TRBD1. Per the germline V gene, CDR1 is SGHDT and CDR2 is YYEEEE. This CDR3 has 17 amino acids. V shed 3 bases and J 1 base; nucleotides not matched to a gene: 12. The CDR3 region has the DNA TGTGCCAGCAGCTACAGGGGATGGGTTAGGGGGAACACTGAAGCTTTCTTT. Protein product: CASSYRGWVRGNTEAFF.

This chain joins TRBV2 and TRBJ2-1; D gene ambiguous. This CDR3 region has 12 residues. V was shortened by 3 bases and J by 2 bases, with 2 bases between the two germline ends. The germline gives CDR1 SNHLY, CDR2 FYNNEI. CDR3 sequence: CASSDTYNEQFF. The CDR3 coding sequence is TGTGCCAGCAGTGACACCTACAATGAGCAGTTCTTC.

CDR3 residues: CASSQVSGGSLAGTDTQYF. CDR3 nucleotide sequence: TGTGCCAGCAGCCAAGTAAGCGGGGGTTCCCTTGCGGGCACAGATACGCAGTATTTT. The chain recombines TRBV4-2 with TRBJ2-3; 8 nucleotides align to TRBD2. The CDR3 is 19 residues long. CDR1 is LGHNA, CDR2 YNFKEQ, per germline. J gave up 1 base and V 1 base, and 13 bases lay outside the gene matches.

The chain carries TRBV7-8 and TRBJ1-5; 7 bases map to TRBD1. The CDR3 spans 16 residues. The V and J ends lost 5 bases and 0 bases, in that order; junction bases with no gene match: 7. Germline CDR1 SGHVS, CDR2 FQNEAQ. The CDR3 coding sequence is TGTGCCAGCAGCGAATACAGGGGCCATAGCAATCAGCCCCAGCATTTT. Translated, it gives CASSEYRGHSNQPQHF.

The chain combines TRBV4-1 with TRBJ2-1; 15 bases match TRBD2. The length of the CDR3 is 16 residues. Per the germline V gene, CDR1 is MGHRA and CDR2 is YSYEKL. V was pared by 4 bases and J by 7 bases, with 5 bases of the junction left unmatched. CDR3 nucleotides: TGCGCCAGCAGCCCAGAGGGACTAGCGGGGGGTAATGAGCAGTTCTTC. This gives the protein CASSPEGLAGGNEQFF.

The chain joins TRBV14 to TRBJ1-1; no clear D. Germline CDR1 is SGHDN and CDR2 is FVKESK. This CDR3 spans 15 amino acids. V was pared by 3 bases and J by 4 bases, with 15 bases between. The CDR3 sequence is CASSQAAGVGTEAFF. The CDR3 coding sequence is TGTGCCAGCAGCCAGGCTGCCGGGGTTGGCACTGAAGCTTTCTTT.

The rearrangement links TRBV5-6 to TRBJ1-4; unclear D gene. The CDR3 sequence is 13 residues long. Per germline, CDR1 SGHDT and CDR2 YYEEEE. V was cut by 0 bases and J by 3 bases, with 3 bases left in between. CDR3 coding DNA: TGTGCCAGCAGCTTGGCGGCTAATGAAAAACTGTTTTTT. Encoded protein: CASSLAANEKLFF.

This clone has a handful of counts. This chain links TRBV11-2 with TRBJ2-1, with 8 positions matching TRBD2. This CDR3 has 15 amino acids. Germline V gene lookup returns CDR1 SGHAT and CDR2 FQNNGV. Trimming at V came to 2 bases and at J to 3 bases, leaving 3 bases not matched to a gene. The CDR3 DNA reads TGTGCCAGCAGCTTAAGAACTAGCGGCTACAATGAGCAGTTCTTC. Translated: CASSLRTSGYNEQFF.

The chain recombines TRBV2 with TRBJ1-2; D might be TRBD1 (6 bases). The CDR3 spans 14 residues. From germline, CDR1 is SNHLY and CDR2 FYNNEI. The germline V and J ends were trimmed by 6 bases and 7 bases, with 18 bases remaining between them. The CDR3 is CASSPLGGAGGYTF. CDR3 bases: TGTGCCAGCAGCCCCCTGGGGGGGGCGGGTGGCTACACCTTC. Together with reference TRBV2 and TRBJ1-2, the CDR3 gives the full variable domain: EPEVTQTPSHQVTQMGQEVILRCVPISNHLYFYWYRQILGQKVEFLVSFYNNEISEKSEIFDDQFSVERPDGSNFTLKIRSTKLEDSAMYFCASSPLGGAGGYTFGSGTRLTVV.

The gene calls are TRBV28 and TRBJ2-7, with 8 bases lining up with TRBD2. CDR1 and CDR2 (germline): MDHEN, SYDVKM. This CDR3 is 18 amino acids long. V lost 6 bases and J lost 3; bases outside the gene matches: 19. The CDR3 DNA is TGTGCCAGCAGCCCAGTAGTTGTCACTAGCGGTTTAAACTACGAGCAGTACTTC. Its protein is CASSPVVVTSGLNYEQYF.

V gene TRBV2 combines with J gene TRBJ1-1, with 7 bases fitting TRBD1. J was trimmed by 2 bases and V by 5 bases; bases with no gene match: 8. CDR1 SNHLY and CDR2 FYNNEI come from the germline V gene. The CDR3 is 15 residues long. CDR3 DNA: TGTGCCAGCAGTCCCCAGACAGGGTTCAACACTGAAGCTTTCTTT. It encodes CASSPQTGFNTEAFF.

This clone was detected only a few times. The chain has TRBV7-9 and TRBJ1-4, with 8 positions matching TRBD1. The CDR3 length is 14 residues. Looked up from germline, CDR1 is SEHNR and CDR2 is FQNEAQ (reference sequence). V dropped 8 bases and J dropped 5; count of bases not matched to a gene: 7. The DNA for the CDR3 is TGTGCCAGCGGGATCGGACAGGGAAATGAAAAACTGTTTTTT. Its translation: CASGIGQGNEKLFF.

V gene TRBV19 combines with J gene TRBJ1-5; no clear D. The V gene's germline CDR1 is LNHDA and CDR2 SQIVND (reference sequence). V lost 6 bases and J 2 bases, leaving 8 bases between the germline ends. This CDR3 region has 13 residues. The CDR3 is CASSLSGNQPQHF. DNA for the CDR3: TGTGCCAGTAGCCTGTCGGGCAATCAGCCCCAGCATTTT.

The chain combines TRBV9 with TRBJ1-2, with 7 positions matching TRBD1. CDR1 SGDLS and CDR2 YYNGEE come from the germline V gene. The ends lost 4 bases at V and 8 bases at J; junction bases unmatched: 14. This CDR3 has 15 residues. The CDR3 DNA is TGTGCCAGCAGCCCCCCGGATAAGGGGGCGTGGGGCTACACCTTC. Translating gives CASSPPDKGAWGYTF.

This clone was counted a few times. The gene calls are TRBV6-5 and TRBJ1-3; a possible D gene is TRBD1 (6 bases). Germline assignment: CDR1 MNHEY and CDR2 SVGAGI. V dropped 10 bases and J dropped 0 bases, with 10 bases sitting between them. The CDR3 length is 13 residues. The CDR3 nucleotides are TGTGCCACGGGGGGGCCCTCTGGAAACACCATATATTTT. This encodes CATGGPSGNTIYF.